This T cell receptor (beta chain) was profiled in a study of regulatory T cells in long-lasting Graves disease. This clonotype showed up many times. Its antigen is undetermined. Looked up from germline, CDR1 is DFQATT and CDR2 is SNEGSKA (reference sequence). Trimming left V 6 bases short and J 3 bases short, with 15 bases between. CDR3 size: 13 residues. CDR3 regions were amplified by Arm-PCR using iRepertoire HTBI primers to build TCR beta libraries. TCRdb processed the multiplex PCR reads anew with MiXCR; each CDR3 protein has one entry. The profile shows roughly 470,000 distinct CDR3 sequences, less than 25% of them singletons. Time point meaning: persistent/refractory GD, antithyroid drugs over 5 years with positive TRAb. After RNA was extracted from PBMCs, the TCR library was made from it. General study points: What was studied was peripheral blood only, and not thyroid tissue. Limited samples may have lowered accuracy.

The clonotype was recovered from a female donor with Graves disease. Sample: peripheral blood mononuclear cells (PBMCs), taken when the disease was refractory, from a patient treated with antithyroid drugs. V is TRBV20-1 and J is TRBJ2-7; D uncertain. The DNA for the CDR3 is TGCAGTGCCCCGACCCGGGTCAGCTACGAGCAGTACTTC. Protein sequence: CSAPTRVSYEQYF.